The 14 T cell receptor beta chains below were found in one sample sequenced in a study of T cell changes during pregnancy in multiple sclerosis. TCRdb keeps only in-frame clones here, not all; method: immunoSEQ multiplex PCR. The data hold tens of thousands of clones, with 90% to 95% observed a single time. This specimen was peripheral blood, taken in the first trimester of pregnancy. These receptors all come from a female donor with multiple sclerosis, enrolled in a pregnancy study.

The chain links TRBV7-8 to TRBJ1-3; possible D gene TRBD1, 5 bases. There are 16 residues in the CDR3. Germline V gives CDR1 SGHVS, CDR2 FQNEAQ. Trimming left V 0 bases short and J 2 bases short, with 11 bases between. DNA of the CDR3: TGTGCCAGCAGCTTAGCGCAGACGGGGGCTGGAAACACCATATATTTT. Translating it yields CASSLAQTGAGNTIYF.

The rearrangement uses TRBV25-1 and TRBJ2-3, with a possible D match to TRBD2 (7 bases). The CDR3 loop spans 15 amino acids. V lost 8 bases to trimming and J lost 2 bases, with 17 bases between them. Germline V gives CDR1 MGHDK, CDR2 SYGVNS. The CDR3 sequence: CASARGGEATDTQYF. In DNA form, the CDR3 reads TGTGCCAGCGCAAGGGGGGGAGAAGCCACAGATACGCAGTATTTT. Full variable domain (rest looked up from reference TRBV25-1 and TRBJ2-3): EADIYQTPRYLVIGTGKKITLECSQTMGHDKMYWYQQDPGMELHLIHYSYGVNSTEKGDLSSESTVSRIRTEHFPLTLESARPSHTSQYLCASARGGEATDTQYFGPGTRLTVL.

This chain joins TRBV28 and TRBJ1-2; TRBD1 might be the D (5 bases). Germline V gene lookup returns CDR1 MDHEN and CDR2 SYDVKM. Between the trimmed V and J ends, which lost 6 bases and 6 bases, there was a span of 14 bases. This CDR3 spans 13 amino acids. The CDR3 nucleotides read TGTGCCAGCAGGAGGAGGGGTCTCGATGGCTACACCTTC. This translates into CASRRRGLDGYTF.

This clone showed up just once. J is TRBJ2-1 and V is TRBV10-3; 9 bases line up with TRBD2. Germline V gives CDR1 ENHRY, CDR2 SYGVKD. The CDR3 runs 15 residues. V was clipped by 2 bases and J by 7 bases; unmatched bases: 6. The CDR3 coding sequence is TGTGCCATCAGTGAGCAAAGGCTAGCGGGGAATGAGCAGTTCTTC. It codes for CAISEQRLAGNEQFF.

The CDR3: CATSDLGTSGGQETQYF. The CDR3 nucleotides read TGTGCCACCAGCGACCTTGGTACTAGCGGGGGCCAAGAGACCCAGTACTTC. The V and J genes are TRBV15 and TRBJ2-5; TRBD2 aligns across 11 bases. CDR1 and CDR2 from the germline V gene are LNHNV and YYDKDF (reference sequence). The V and J ends lost 5 bases and 1 base, in that order; junction bases with no gene match: 9. This CDR3 is built from 17 residues.

This chain joins TRBV29-1 and TRBJ2-1, with 8 bases identical to TRBD2. CDR3 length equals 14 residues. Germline V CDR1 and CDR2: SQVTM, ANQGSEA. V shed 6 bases, J shed 4 bases, and the junction held 8 bases outside the gene matches. The CDR3 bases are TGCAGCGTGGGGGGACTAGTTGGTTACAATGAGCAGTTCTTC. Residues: CSVGGLVGYNEQFF.

This clone was recorded a few times. The chain couples TRBV20-1 to TRBJ2-3; no clear D. The CDR3 extends over 11 amino acids. Germline V gives CDR1 DFQATT, CDR2 SNEGSKA (reference sequence). With 6 bases removed from V and 2 bases from J, the gap between germline ends came to 6 bases. The CDR3 bases are TGCAGTGCCCTGTACACAGATACGCAGTATTTT. Its translation is CSALYTDTQYF.

J is TRBJ1-5 and V is TRBV7-2; 9 bases align to TRBD1. The germline gives CDR1 SGHTA, CDR2 FQGNSA. The CDR3 is 16 amino acids. V dropped 4 bases and J dropped 0; count of bases not matched to a gene: 4. In DNA form, the CDR3 reads TGTGCCAGCAGCTCCGGGACAGGGACTAGCAATCAGCCCCAGCATTTT. Amino acid sequence: CASSSGTGTSNQPQHF.

The chain employs TRBV29-1 and TRBJ2-1; the match to TRBD2 covers 13 bases. The length of the CDR3 is 15 residues. V was pared by 6 bases and J by 7 bases, with 9 bases of the junction left unmatched. Germline CDR1 and CDR2: SQVTM and ANQGSEA. CDR3 in amino acids: CSVPWTSGSRNEQFF. The CDR3, as DNA: TGCAGCGTACCCTGGACTAGCGGGAGTAGGAATGAGCAGTTCTTC.

The chain couples TRBV6-5 to TRBJ1-5, with D unclear. The CDR3 consists of 13 residues. Germline CDR1 MNHEY, CDR2 SVGAGI. Trimming cost V 5 bases and J 7 bases, with 12 bases left between them. For the CDR3, the DNA is TGTGCCAGCAGTGCAGGTTTTGGGCAGCCCCAGCATTTT. Residues: CASSAGFGQPQHF.

The chain recombines TRBV4-1 with TRBJ1-1; D might be TRBD1 (6 bases). The V end lost 0 bases, the J end lost 1 base, and 15 bases lay between the germline ends. The CDR3 is 17 amino acids. Per germline, CDR1 MGHRA and CDR2 YSYEKL. Written as DNA, the CDR3 is TGCGCCAGCAGCCAAGATCAGGGGACCCGCTGGAACACTGAAGCTTTCTTT. This encodes CASSQDQGTRWNTEAFF.

This chain links TRBV19 with TRBJ1-5; 7 nucleotides align to TRBD1. CDR1 LNHDA and CDR2 SQIVND come from the germline V gene (reference sequence). This CDR3 spans 16 amino acids. V gave up 0 bases and J gave up 7 bases; unmatched junction bases: 9. The CDR3 is CASSIDPTGRWQPQHF. The CDR3 bases are TGTGCCAGTAGTATAGACCCGACAGGGAGGTGGCAGCCCCAGCATTTT.

In nucleotides, the CDR3 is TGTGCCAGCAGCGTAGTACGGGCTGAGGGGGAGAATTACACCGGGGAGCTGTTTTTT. Translated: CASSVVRAEGENYTGELFF. J is TRBJ2-2 and V is TRBV9; D is possibly TRBD1 (6 bases). Deletions cut 0 bases from V and 3 bases from J, with 21 bases between. This CDR3 has 19 amino acids. The V gene's germline CDR1 is SGDLS and CDR2 YYNGEE.

The rearrangement joins TRBV27 to TRBJ2-7, with D perhaps matching TRBD2 (7 bases). The V and J ends lost 6 bases and 3 bases respectively, with 18 bases between them. This CDR3 contains 15 residues. The germline CDR1 and CDR2 sequences are MNHEY and SMNVEV (reference sequence). The CDR3 region is CASSLKGGGFYEQYF. The CDR3, as DNA: TGTGCCAGCAGCCTCAAGGGGGGAGGGTTCTACGAGCAGTACTTC.